This TCR beta chain was captured in a study of post-analysis software for immune sequencing data. This clonotype was seen more than once but under ten times. Its specificity is unknown. Study outcomes and limitations: The study found TRBV5-6, TRBV5-1 and TRBV20-1 among a few TRBV segments more frequent in patients than controls.

Tagging with unique molecular identifiers was a feature of the TCR beta cDNA libraries. T cells numbering roughly 1 to 11 million yielded cDNA molecules that totaled roughly 500,000. MiXCR was run by TCRdb on the PCR reads, yielding one entry per CDR3 protein. This table has approximately 770,000 distinct CDR3 sequences, around 46% appearing once. Trimming pared 5 bases from V and 7 bases from J, leaving 17 bases between. The CDR3 runs 14 residues. CDR1 is DFQATT and CDR2 is SNEGSKA in the germline V gene (reference sequence). This chain links TRBV20-1 with TRBJ1-4; D is ambiguous. The receptor was isolated from a girl aged 5-17 years with multiple sclerosis. The material sequenced was blood. CDR3 bases: TGCAGTGCTCTCCCGAAGGGAAATGGTGAAAAACTGTTTTTT. This gives the protein CSALPKGNGEKLFF.